This TCR beta chain was identified in a study of CD8+ T cells in alopecia areata. Peripheral blood and lesional scalp punch biopsies came from alopecia areata patients. A word on this clone: The target antigen is unknown.

It was cDNA, reverse transcribed from extracted RNA, that served as the sequencing template. The repertoire was sequenced with immunoSEQ multiplex PCR; TCRdb's copy has only in-frame clones and lacks some. The table records approximately 130,000 clones, around 45% of them present only once. Study outcomes and limitations: Lesional tissue from the scalp (especially in alopecia totalis/universalis) showed higher clonality than normal scalp. Sequences from scalp samples also cover resident alphabeta T cells of normal skin. Sharing of TCR sequences between patients (possibly for HLA-related reasons) was less clear than in mice.

This CDR3 has 14 amino acids. J lost 1 base, V lost 4 bases, and 3 bases had no gene match. Per the germline V gene, CDR1 is SGHAT and CDR2 is FQNNGV. Material for sequencing was NKG2D-low CD8+ T cells sorted from blood. This TCR came from a human donor with alopecia areata. The chain employs TRBV11-2 and TRBJ2-7, with 8 bases matching TRBD1. The CDR3 nucleotides read TGTGCCAGCAGCTATGGACAGGGTTCCTACGAGCAGTACTTC. It specifies CASSYGQGSYEQYF.